This is a list of T cell receptor beta chains from one sample in a study of read filtering for tumor transcriptome and immune sequencing. In TCRdb, the reads were re-called with MiXCR into one record per CDR3 protein. Of 75,000 to 95,000 distinct CDR3 sequences listed, about 12% are singletons. The source material was a population of CD138-negative cells sorted from bone marrow. The receptors shown here come from a donor at least 40 years old with multiple myeloma. The CDR3 runs from the conserved cysteine through the conserved F or W. The D gene is left open where the match is weak. Not every row has a clone size; where given, it reads once, few, many or a size class.

clone_size: few; v_call: TRBV7-9; d_call: TRBD1; cdr3_length: 13; j_call: TRBJ2-7; cdr3_aa: CASTGTGGYEQYF; cdr3_nt: TGTGCCAGTACCGGGACAGGGGGATACGAGCAGTACTTC
clone_size: .; v_call: TRBV6-2/TRBV6-3; d_call: .; cdr3_length: 14; j_call: TRBJ1-4; cdr3_aa: CPRRLTARNEKLFF; cdr3_nt: TGTCCCCGCAGGCTGACTGCGAGAAATGAAAAACTGTTTTTT
clone_size: few; v_call: TRBV2; d_call: .; cdr3_length: 13; j_call: TRBJ2-5; cdr3_aa: CASSAGLQETQYF; cdr3_nt: TGTGCCAGCAGTGCGGGACTCCAAGAGACCCAGTACTTC
clone_size: many; v_call: TRBV12-3/TRBV12-4; d_call: .; cdr3_length: 14; j_call: TRBJ2-5; cdr3_aa: CASSSLGLKETQYF; cdr3_nt: TGTGCCAGCAGTTCCCTGGGCCTGAAAGAGACCCAGTACTTC
clone_size: many; v_call: TRBV29-1; d_call: .; cdr3_length: 14; j_call: TRBJ2-3; cdr3_aa: CSVESGSGTDTQYF; cdr3_nt: TGCAGCGTTGAATCGGGGTCGGGCACAGATACGCAGTATTTT
clone_size: many; v_call: TRBV5-1; d_call: .; cdr3_length: 13; j_call: TRBJ2-5; cdr3_aa: CASSATHQETQYF; cdr3_nt: TGCGCCAGCAGCGCCACCCACCAAGAGACCCAGTACTTC
clone_size: .; v_call: TRBV2; d_call: .; cdr3_length: 12; j_call: TRBJ1-1; cdr3_aa: CASSATGSEAFF; cdr3_nt: TGTGCCAGCAGTGCGACGGGATCTGAAGCTTTCTTT
clone_size: many; v_call: TRBV20-1; d_call: .; cdr3_length: 12; j_call: TRBJ2-5; cdr3_aa: CSVGQGIETQYF; cdr3_nt: TGCAGTGTAGGGCAGGGTATAGAGACCCAGTACTTC
clone_size: .; v_call: TRBV20-1; d_call: TRBD2; cdr3_length: 14; j_call: TRBJ2-7; cdr3_aa: CSATSGSVSYEQYF; cdr3_nt: TGCAGTGCTACTAGCGGGAGTGTCTCCTACGAGCAGTACTTC
clone_size: many; v_call: TRBV10-3; d_call: TRBD2; cdr3_length: 17; j_call: TRBJ2-3; cdr3_aa: CAISEASGRPGTDTQYF; cdr3_nt: TGTGCCATCAGTGAGGCTAGCGGGAGGCCAGGGACAGATACGCAGTATTTT
clone_size: many; v_call: TRBV2; d_call: .; cdr3_length: 16; j_call: TRBJ2-2; cdr3_aa: CASSRERQANTGELFF; cdr3_nt: TGTGCCAGCAGTAGGGAAAGACAGGCGAACACCGGGGAGCTGTTTTTT
clone_size: medium-sized; v_call: TRBV7-8; d_call: .; cdr3_length: 15; j_call: TRBJ2-4; cdr3_aa: CASSPGVLAKNIQYF; cdr3_nt: TGTGCCAGCAGCCCCGGGGTTCTAGCCAAAAACATTCAGTACTTC
clone_size: many; v_call: TRBV5-4; d_call: .; cdr3_length: 13; j_call: TRBJ2-2; cdr3_aa: CASSTKDTGELFF; cdr3_nt: TGTGCCAGCAGCACCAAAGACACCGGGGAGCTGTTTTTT
clone_size: many; v_call: TRBV20-1; d_call: .; cdr3_length: 15; j_call: TRBJ2-1; cdr3_aa: CSATDRSHSYNEQFF; cdr3_nt: TGCAGTGCGACTGACAGGAGTCATTCCTACAATGAGCAGTTCTTC
clone_size: many; v_call: TRBV7-2; d_call: TRBD2; cdr3_length: 15; j_call: TRBJ2-3; cdr3_aa: CASSLVGGGGDTQYF; cdr3_nt: TGTGCCAGCAGCTTAGTCGGGGGGGGAGGAGATACGCAGTATTTT
clone_size: many; v_call: TRBV6-6; d_call: TRBD2; cdr3_length: 15; j_call: TRBJ2-3; cdr3_aa: CASSQRERGTDTQYF; cdr3_nt: TGTGCCAGCAGCCAGCGGGAGCGGGGCACAGATACGCAGTATTTT
clone_size: many; v_call: TRBV20-1; d_call: TRBD2; cdr3_length: 13; j_call: TRBJ2-3; cdr3_aa: CSARLAGVDTQYF; cdr3_nt: TGCAGTGCTAGACTAGCGGGAGTGGATACGCAGTATTTT
clone_size: many; v_call: TRBV5-1; d_call: TRBD1; cdr3_length: 15; j_call: TRBJ2-7; cdr3_aa: CASSYRTGSSYEQYF; cdr3_nt: TGCGCCAGCAGCTACAGGACAGGGAGCTCCTACGAGCAGTACTTC
clone_size: many; v_call: TRBV28; d_call: TRBD1; cdr3_length: 15; j_call: TRBJ1-5; cdr3_aa: CASSLTGQGDQPQHF; cdr3_nt: TGTGCCAGCAGCCTCACGGGACAGGGGGACCAGCCCCAGCATTTT
clone_size: .; v_call: TRBV9; d_call: TRBD1; cdr3_length: 14; j_call: TRBJ1-1; cdr3_aa: CASSVVDRGSEAFF; cdr3_nt: TGTGCCAGCAGCGTAGTGGACAGGGGTTCGGAAGCTTTCTTT
clone_size: many; v_call: TRBV29-1; d_call: .; cdr3_length: 13; j_call: TRBJ1-1; cdr3_aa: CSVEDQGNTEAFF; cdr3_nt: TGCAGCGTTGAAGATCAGGGGAACACTGAAGCTTTCTTT
clone_size: many; v_call: TRBV5-4; d_call: .; cdr3_length: 14; j_call: TRBJ2-7; cdr3_aa: CASSLGPGYYEQYF; cdr3_nt: TGTGCCAGCAGCTTGGGACCGGGATACTACGAGCAGTACTTC
clone_size: many; v_call: TRBV18; d_call: TRBD2; cdr3_length: 16; j_call: TRBJ2-1; cdr3_aa: CASSERAGSSYNEQFF; cdr3_nt: TGTGCCAGCTCAGAAAGAGCGGGAAGCTCCTACAATGAGCAGTTCTTC
clone_size: many; v_call: TRBV3-1; d_call: .; cdr3_length: 16; j_call: TRBJ2-2; cdr3_aa: CASSQDRGRIGGELFF; cdr3_nt: TGTGCCAGCAGCCAAGATAGAGGTCGGATTGGAGGGGAGCTGTTTTTT
clone_size: many; v_call: TRBV5-1; d_call: TRBD2; cdr3_length: 18; j_call: TRBJ2-1; cdr3_aa: CARIPGLAGPINYNEQFF; cdr3_nt: TGCGCCAGGATCCCTGGACTAGCGGGACCTATAAACTACAATGAGCAGTTCTTC
clone_size: many; v_call: TRBV10-3; d_call: .; cdr3_length: 14; j_call: TRBJ2-7; cdr3_aa: CAIPSPPRDYEQYF; cdr3_nt: TGTGCCATCCCCTCCCCCCCCAGGGATTACGAGCAGTACTTC
clone_size: many; v_call: TRBV5-1; d_call: .; cdr3_length: 14; j_call: TRBJ2-1; cdr3_aa: CASSLAVPGTEQFF; cdr3_nt: TGCGCCAGCAGCTTGGCCGTCCCGGGCACTGAGCAGTTCTTC
clone_size: many; v_call: TRBV5-1; d_call: .; cdr3_length: 15; j_call: TRBJ1-1; cdr3_aa: CASSQQDRSNTEAFF; cdr3_nt: TGCGCCAGCTCTCAACAGGACAGAAGTAACACTGAAGCTTTCTTT
clone_size: .; v_call: TRBV14; d_call: TRBD1; cdr3_length: 16; j_call: TRBJ2-1; cdr3_aa: CASSQDHRGLYNEQFF; cdr3_nt: TGTGCCAGCAGCCAAGATCATAGGGGGCTATACAATGAGCAGTTCTTC
clone_size: many; v_call: TRBV20-1; d_call: .; cdr3_length: 15; j_call: TRBJ1-5; cdr3_aa: CSASYRTYSNQPQHF; cdr3_nt: TGCAGTGCCTCATACAGGACTTATAGCAATCAGCCCCAGCATTTT
clone_size: many; v_call: TRBV5-1; d_call: TRBD2; cdr3_length: 16; j_call: TRBJ2-5; cdr3_aa: CASSLSGGRLGETQYF; cdr3_nt: TGCGCCAGCAGCTTGTCTGGCGGGAGGCTGGGTGAGACCCAGTACTTC
clone_size: many; v_call: TRBV6-6; d_call: .; cdr3_length: 14; j_call: TRBJ2-5; cdr3_aa: CASSPLEGQETQYF; cdr3_nt: TGTGCCAGCAGTCCCCTCGAGGGACAAGAGACCCAGTACTTC
clone_size: many; v_call: TRBV7-2; d_call: .; cdr3_length: 14; j_call: TRBJ2-7; cdr3_aa: CASSLVTASYEQYF; cdr3_nt: TGTGCCAGCAGCTTAGTGACAGCCTCCTACGAGCAGTACTTC
clone_size: many; v_call: TRBV3-1; d_call: TRBD2; cdr3_length: 14; j_call: TRBJ2-1; cdr3_aa: CASSRRSGSDEQFF; cdr3_nt: TGTGCCAGCAGCCGCCGTAGCGGGAGCGATGAGCAGTTCTTC
clone_size: many; v_call: TRBV11-1; d_call: TRBD2; cdr3_length: 18; j_call: TRBJ2-1; cdr3_aa: CASSLSSSIAGGYNEQFF; cdr3_nt: TGTGCCAGCAGCTTAAGTTCTTCTATAGCGGGAGGATACAATGAGCAGTTCTTC
clone_size: many; v_call: TRBV3-1; d_call: .; cdr3_length: 15; j_call: TRBJ2-1; cdr3_aa: CASSLRASSYNEQFF; cdr3_nt: TGTGCCAGCAGCCTCAGGGCGAGTTCCTACAATGAGCAGTTCTTC
clone_size: many; v_call: TRBV9; d_call: TRBD1; cdr3_length: 15; j_call: TRBJ2-5; cdr3_aa: CASSIGTGNQETQYF; cdr3_nt: TGTGCCAGCAGCATCGGGACAGGCAACCAAGAGACCCAGTACTTC
clone_size: many; v_call: TRBV2; d_call: TRBD1; cdr3_length: 14; j_call: TRBJ1-1; cdr3_aa: CASNQRDRGTEAFF; cdr3_nt: TGTGCCAGCAACCAGCGGGACAGGGGCACTGAAGCTTTCTTT
clone_size: many; v_call: TRBV5-5; d_call: .; cdr3_length: 12; j_call: TRBJ1-2; cdr3_aa: CASSVVGGGYTF; cdr3_nt: TGTGCCAGCAGTGTTGTAGGCGGCGGCTACACCTTC
clone_size: .; v_call: TRBV9; d_call: .; cdr3_length: 15; j_call: TRBJ2-7; cdr3_aa: CASSPNRTPVYEQYF; cdr3_nt: TGTGCCAGCAGCCCAAACCGGACTCCGGTCTACGAGCAGTACTTC
clone_size: many; v_call: TRBV18; d_call: .; cdr3_length: 14; j_call: TRBJ2-5; cdr3_aa: CASSPLQGTETQYF; cdr3_nt: TGTGCCAGCTCACCACTTCAGGGGACCGAGACCCAGTACTTC
clone_size: many; v_call: TRBV30; d_call: .; cdr3_length: 16; j_call: TRBJ1-1; cdr3_aa: CAWSTGMTPGGTEAFF; cdr3_nt: TGTGCCTGGAGTACCGGGATGACCCCGGGAGGGACTGAAGCTTTCTTT
clone_size: many; v_call: TRBV29-1; d_call: .; cdr3_length: 14; j_call: TRBJ2-5; cdr3_aa: CSVDNGQTQETQYF; cdr3_nt: TGCAGCGTTGACAACGGACAGACTCAAGAGACCCAGTACTTC
clone_size: many; v_call: TRBV25-1; d_call: .; cdr3_length: 14; j_call: TRBJ1-1; cdr3_aa: CASSDRGAGTEAFF; cdr3_nt: TGTGCCAGCAGTGATCGGGGCGCGGGCACTGAAGCTTTCTTT
clone_size: few; v_call: TRBV2; d_call: .; cdr3_length: 15; j_call: TRBJ1-3; cdr3_aa: CASSRLGLSGNTIYF; cdr3_nt: TGTGCCAGCAGTCGCCTGGGACTCTCTGGAAACACCATATATTTT
clone_size: .; v_call: TRBV5-1; d_call: TRBD2; cdr3_length: 16; j_call: TRBJ2-2; cdr3_aa: CASRWGLDKNTGELFF; cdr3_nt: TGCGCCAGCAGGTGGGGACTAGATAAGAACACCGGGGAGCTGTTTTTT
clone_size: many; v_call: TRBV6-5; d_call: .; cdr3_length: 15; j_call: TRBJ2-3; cdr3_aa: CASTSSRTGTDTQYF; cdr3_nt: TGTGCCAGCACCTCTAGCCGGACAGGCACAGATACGCAGTATTTT
clone_size: many; v_call: TRBV7-9; d_call: .; cdr3_length: 15; j_call: TRBJ1-3; cdr3_aa: CASSLAVLEGNTIYF; cdr3_nt: TGTGCCAGCAGCTTAGCTGTGTTGGAGGGAAACACCATATATTTT
clone_size: .; v_call: TRBV6-5; d_call: .; cdr3_length: 13; j_call: TRBJ2-7; cdr3_aa: CAGSTPSSYEQYF; cdr3_nt: TGTGCAGGCAGTACACCAAGCTCCTACGAGCAGTACTTC
clone_size: many; v_call: TRBV5-4; d_call: .; cdr3_length: 15; j_call: TRBJ2-1; cdr3_aa: CASRQSGGSYNEQFF; cdr3_nt: TGTGCCAGCAGACAGTCTGGCGGGTCCTACAATGAGCAGTTCTTC